A selection of T cell receptor beta chains follows, all from one sample in a study of neurological immune-mediated disorders. MiXCR, applied by TCRdb to the 5' RACE reads, yields one record per CDR3 protein. Among roughly 48,000 distinct CDR3 sequences listed, roughly 13% were seen once. Sequencing input: PBMCs. These receptors all come from a male donor with HTLV-1-associated myelopathy (HAM/TSP). The CDR3 runs from the conserved cysteine through the conserved F or W. D genes are given only for firm matches. Clone size is shown for a subset of rows, as once, few, many or a class of expanded clone.

clone_size j_call d_call v_call cdr3_nt cdr3_aa
many TRBJ2-3 . TRBV14 TGTGCCAGCAGCCAAGTCGAACCCCTCACAGATACGCAGTATTTT CASSQVEPLTDTQYF
many TRBJ2-1 . TRBV2 TGTGCCAGCAGCGCCGCACCGAGCTACAATGAGCAGTTCTTC CASSAAPSYNEQFF
many TRBJ2-5 TRBD2 TRBV20-1 TGCAGTGCTGGCGGGACTAGCGGACGTCAAGAGACCCAGTACTTC CSAGGTSGRQETQYF
many TRBJ1-2 . TRBV20-1 TGCAGTGCTAGAGATATCGGACAGCTCCTCTATGGCTACACCTTC CSARDIGQLLYGYTF
. TRBJ2-3 TRBD1 TRBV5-5 TGTGCCAGCAGCTTGATACAGGGGGTCACAGATACGCAGTATTTT CASSLIQGVTDTQYF
few TRBJ2-3 . TRBV6-5 TGTGCCAGCAGTTACGCCACAGGGACCACAGATACGCAGTATTTT CASSYATGTTDTQYF
many TRBJ1-3 . TRBV3-1 TGTGCCAGCACCCTCGGGGGCGAAAACACCATATATTTT CASTLGGENTIYF
many TRBJ2-7 TRBD2 TRBV7-2 TGTGCCAGCAGCTACCAGCGGGATTACGAGCAGTACTTC CASSYQRDYEQYF
many TRBJ2-2 . TRBV12-3/TRBV12-4 TGTGCCAGCAGTTTCGGGGAGACCGGGGAGCTGTTTTTT CASSFGETGELFF
many TRBJ1-1 . TRBV25-1 TGTGCCAGCAGTGCGCTCAGGGAAACTGAAGCTTTCTTT CASSALRETEAFF
many TRBJ2-3 . TRBV15 TGTGCCACCAGCAGGGGACCTTCCGGGACGGACGCAGATACGCAGTATTTT CATSRGPSGTDADTQYF